What follows is one T cell receptor beta chain and its context. What it recognizes is unknown. The data are from a study of T cell responses to AZD1222 COVID-19 vaccine. Study at large: Pooled in the analysis were second doses at about 4 or about 12 weeks.

Germline lookup yields CDR1 SGDLS and CDR2 YYNGEE. The V end lost 4 bases, the J end lost 6 bases, and 19 bases lay between the germline ends. The CDR3 is 16 amino acids. Findings and caveats of the study: Clonal diversity may have been underestimated, and the donors were mostly white British, with more females than males.

Assay used: immunoSEQ multiplex PCR; TCRdb lists only in-frame clones, some missing. The sample lists just over 80,000 clones, over 80% occurring once. The source is an adult in good health. The rearrangement uses TRBV9 and TRBJ2-2; the D call may be TRBD1 or TRBD2 (6 bases each). Sample: peripheral blood, taken on day 0 of AZD1222 vaccination. The CDR3 loop reads CASSLQGGLSSGELFF. The CDR3, as DNA: TGTGCCAGCAGCCTCCAAGGGGGACTTAGCTCCGGGGAGCTGTTTTTT.